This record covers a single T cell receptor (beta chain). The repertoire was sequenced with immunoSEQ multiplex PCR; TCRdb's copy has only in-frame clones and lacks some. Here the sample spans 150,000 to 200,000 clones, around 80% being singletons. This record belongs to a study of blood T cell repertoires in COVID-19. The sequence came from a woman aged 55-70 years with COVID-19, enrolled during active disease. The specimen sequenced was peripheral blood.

CDR3 residues: CASGHSGRVRSEQYF. The DNA for the CDR3 is TGTGCCAGCGGACATAGCGGGAGAGTAAGAAGCGAGCAGTACTTC. This sequence joins TRBV7-9 and TRBJ2-7; 9 nucleotides align to TRBD2. CDR1 is SEHNR and CDR2 is FQNEAQ in the germline V gene (reference sequence). This CDR3 comprises 15 residues. The V segment lost 8 bases and the J segment 6 bases; nucleotides outside the gene matches: 14.